This passage covers 14 T cell receptor beta chains from one sample sequenced in a study of T cell clones after liver transplantation. This table comes from immunoSEQ multiplex PCR, and its TCRdb copy is limited to in-frame clones, with some not included. This sample has roughly 100,000 clones, with around 80% found just once. The sequencing here drew on CD4+ T cells from blood, taken around 48 months after liver transplant. Receptors originate from a human patient who received a liver transplant. Some T cells may arise from the graft donor.

The rearrangement links TRBV18 to TRBJ1-1; D unclear. The CDR3 totals 12 residues. Germline V CDR1 and CDR2: KGHSH, LQKENI. Trimming removed 3 bases from V and 5 bases from J, with 7 bases in between. The CDR3 DNA reads as TGTGCCAGCTCACCCGGGGAGACTGAAGCTTTCTTT. This codes for CASSPGETEAFF.

CDR3 loop: CASRNRGLRTGELFF. CDR3 sequence (DNA): TGTGCCAGCAGGAACAGGGGGCTGAGGACCGGGGAGCTGTTTTTT. This rearrangement joins TRBV11-1 to TRBJ2-2; TRBD1 agrees at 9 bases. V lost 6 bases to trimming and J lost 5 bases; unmatched junction nucleotides: 7. Germline V lookup: CDR1 SGHAT, CDR2 FQDESV (reference sequence). The CDR3 runs to 15 residues.

This chain links TRBV19 with TRBJ1-2, with a weak D call TRBD1 (6 bases). CDR3 length equals 15 residues. V was clipped by 4 bases and J by 5 bases, with 17 bases between them. Germline lookup yields CDR1 LNHDA and CDR2 SQIVND (reference sequence). The CDR3 spells CASSTTTDSLYGYTF. The CDR3 DNA reads TGTGCCAGTAGTACTACAACGGACAGCCTTTATGGCTACACCTTC.

The chain joins TRBV5-6 to TRBJ1-6, with D hard to call. The CDR3 runs 18 residues. V was clipped by 0 bases and J by 0 bases, with 13 bases between them. From germline, CDR1 is SGHDT and CDR2 YYEEEE. DNA for the CDR3: TGTGCCAGCAGCTTGGCGGTACTTAAGAGCTCCTATAATTCACCCCTCCACTTT. Amino acids: CASSLAVLKSSYNSPLHF.

The chain combines TRBV2 with TRBJ2-5; D gene unclear. The V gene lost 4 bases and the J gene lost 5 bases, with 11 bases spanning the gap. CDR1 SNHLY and CDR2 FYNNEI come from the germline V gene. The CDR3 has 13 residues. CDR3 bases: TGTGCCAGCAGTGGGCCCCCCAGGGAGACCCAGTACTTC. Its translation: CASSGPPRETQYF.

The chain combines TRBV28 with TRBJ2-1, with 9 bases identical to TRBD2. CDR3 size: 15 residues. Germline V gene lookup returns CDR1 MDHEN and CDR2 SYDVKM. J gave up 3 bases and V 3 bases, and 3 bases lay outside the gene matches. CDR3 region: CASSFAGGDYNEQFF. DNA of the CDR3: TGTGCCAGCAGTTTTGCGGGAGGGGACTACAATGAGCAGTTCTTC.

The chain links TRBV10-1 to TRBJ1-6; possibly TRBD1 for D (6 bases). From germline, CDR1 is WNHNN and CDR2 SYGVQD (reference sequence). V gave up 0 bases and J gave up 7 bases, with 13 bases separating them. This CDR3 comprises 16 residues. The CDR3 DNA sequence: TGCGCCAGCAGTGAGTCGGGGGCAGGAACGAATTCACCCCTCCACTTT. Its translation is CASSESGAGTNSPLHF.

The chain employs TRBV7-8 and TRBJ2-7, with a tentative D call TRBD1 (5 bases). Germline values: CDR1 SGHVS, CDR2 FQNEAQ. The CDR3 length is 14 residues. The ends were cut back, 2 bases at V and 5 bases at J, with 13 bases in the middle. The CDR3 here is CASSLQGNGDEQYF. CDR3 bases: TGTGCCAGCAGCTTACAGGGAAACGGCGACGAGCAGTACTTC.

This clone has only one observation. This chain connects TRBV9 to TRBJ2-2, with a possible D match to TRBD2 (7 bases). The CDR3 has 16 residues. CDR1 and CDR2 (germline): SGDLS, YYNGEE. V lost 4 bases to trimming and J lost 4 bases, with 17 bases between them. For the CDR3, the DNA is TGTGCCAGCAGCTCCACGAGGGGGGGAGGCACCGGGGAGCTGTTTTTT. This codes for CASSSTRGGGTGELFF.

CDR3 sequence: CASSGRDRGRTEAFF. For the CDR3, the DNA is TGTGCCAGCAGTGGCCGGGACAGGGGGAGGACTGAAGCTTTCTTT. The rearrangement uses TRBV6-1 and TRBJ1-1; the match to TRBD1 covers 11 bases. Germline V gene sequence: CDR1 MNHNS, CDR2 SASEGT. CDR3 length: 15 residues. V lost 4 bases, J lost 5 bases, and 6 bases stayed unmatched.

This sequence joins TRBV11-1 and TRBJ2-7, with 8 bases identical to TRBD1. CDR3 size: 13 residues. Germline CDR1 is SGHAT and CDR2 is FQDESV (reference sequence). Trimming cost V 5 bases and J 4 bases; bases outside gene matches: 4. The CDR3 DNA sequence: TGTGCCAGCAGCAGCGACAGGGGTTACGAGCAGTACTTC. It encodes CASSSDRGYEQYF.

The rearrangement uses TRBV2 and TRBJ1-5; D remains unclear. CDR1 and CDR2 from the germline V gene are SNHLY and FYNNEI. The CDR3 has 14 amino acids. The V and J ends lost 6 bases and 0 bases respectively, with 9 bases between them. The CDR3 sequence: CASSDALSNQPQHF. The CDR3 DNA reads as TGTGCCAGCAGCGATGCACTTAGCAATCAGCCCCAGCATTTT.

The chain uses TRBV18 and TRBJ2-7, with D perhaps matching TRBD2 (6 bases). Germline V lookup: CDR1 KGHSH, CDR2 LQKENI. V was cut by 6 bases and J by 2 bases, with 11 bases left in between. The CDR3 sequence is 13 residues long. The CDR3 is CASSRDRAYEQYF. Here the CDR3 DNA reads TGTGCCAGCTCGCGGGACCGAGCCTACGAGCAGTACTTC.

This clone occurred once. This chain links TRBV7-2 with TRBJ2-7; no clear D. The CDR3 is 12 residues long. Germline lookup yields CDR1 SGHTA and CDR2 FQGNSA. V lost 3 bases and J lost 2, with 5 bases in between. For the CDR3, the DNA is TGTGCCAGCAGCTTGATACCCTACGAGCAGTACTTC. Its protein is CASSLIPYEQYF.